A single sample gave rise to the 23 T cell receptor beta chains below, sequenced in a study of memory CD4+ T cells and cytomegalovirus serostatus. Generated by immunoSEQ multiplex PCR, the TCRdb table keeps only in-frame clones and is missing some. The sample comprises over 35,000 clones, about 73% of which are singletons, and 0.75% to 1% rests with the top ten. The sort gate was single viable CD3+CD4+CD8-CD45RO+ cells for memory CD4+ T cells. The sample taken for sequencing was memory CD4+ T cells from blood. The source is an adult in good health and CMV-seronegative.

This clone was seen just once. The V call is TRBV6-6, the J call TRBJ1-1, with 7 bases fitting TRBD1. This CDR3 region has 15 residues. With V trimmed by 6 bases and J by 3 bases, 10 bases remained unmatched. CDR1 and CDR2 (germline): MNHNY, SVGAGI (reference sequence). The CDR3 region has the DNA TGTGCCAGCAGCTACACCACAGGGGAGGACACTGAAGCTTTCTTT. Amino acids: CASSYTTGEDTEAFF.

The CDR3 nucleotides read TGTGCCAGCAGCTTGTCACAGGCGTCTTACACTGAAGCTTTCTTT. Protein product: CASSLSQASYTEAFF. This rearrangement joins TRBV7-2 to TRBJ1-1; TRBD1 might be the D (5 bases). V lost 3 bases, J lost 3 bases, and 14 bases lay in between. Looked up from germline, CDR1 is SGHTA and CDR2 is FQGNSA. The CDR3 length is 15 residues.

This sequence joins TRBV7-2 and TRBJ1-3, with D uncertain. The CDR3 contains 15 residues. Germline CDR1 reads SGHTA; CDR2 reads FQGNSA. Trimming took off 4 bases at V and 0 bases at J, with 10 bases between the two ends. CDR3 sequence: CASSSRWVSGNTIYF. In DNA, the CDR3 is TGTGCCAGCAGCTCCCGGTGGGTCTCTGGAAACACCATATATTTT.

The chain uses TRBV11-2 and TRBJ1-3; 7 bases match TRBD1. J was trimmed by 4 bases and V by 4 bases; bases with no gene match: 7. Germline V gene data show CDR1 as SGHAT and CDR2 as FQNNGV. The CDR3 totals 15 residues. CDR3 loop: CASSSKPGGGNTIYF. The CDR3 nucleotides read TGTGCCAGCAGCTCAAAACCAGGGGGAGGAAACACCATATATTTT.

The gene calls are TRBV7-3 and TRBJ1-3; D not resolved. There are 18 residues in the CDR3. Germline V lookup: CDR1 SGHTA, CDR2 FQGTGA. The V end lost 2 bases, the J end lost 0 bases, and 17 bases lay between the germline ends. CDR3 DNA sequence: TGTGCCAGCAGCTTAGCGGGCAGGTCCTCGTTCTCTGGAAACACCATATATTTT. This sequence encodes CASSLAGRSSFSGNTIYF.

CDR3 loop: CASSQDFRGQETQYF. CDR3 bases: TGCGCCAGCAGCCAAGATTTCCGGGGTCAAGAGACCCAGTACTTC. The rearrangement uses TRBV4-3 and TRBJ2-5; a weak D match, TRBD2 (5 bases). Germline V gene sequence: CDR1 LGHNA, CDR2 YSLEER. V was trimmed by 0 bases and J by 2 bases, leaving 10 bases between them. The CDR3 has 15 amino acids.

The chain has TRBV6-4 and TRBJ2-6; a weak D match, TRBD2 (5 bases). The germline V gene encodes CDR1 MRHNA and CDR2 SNTAGT. V was pared by 7 bases and J by 0 bases, with 10 bases between. The CDR3 spans 15 residues. The CDR3 region is CASTRTSSGANVLTF. The DNA of the CDR3 is TGTGCCAGCACCAGGACTTCCTCTGGGGCCAACGTCCTGACTTTC.

The V call is TRBV6-5, the J call TRBJ1-2; TRBD1 is a possible D gene (6 bases). CDR1 and CDR2 (germline): MNHEY, SVGAGI. Trimming removed 5 bases at V and 8 bases at J, with 18 bases between. There are 14 residues in the CDR3. The CDR3 nucleotides are TGTGCCAGCAGTCCAGCCCACAGGGAAGTCGGCTACACCTTC. This gives the protein CASSPAHREVGYTF.

This clone occurred a few times. V gene TRBV27 combines with J gene TRBJ1-2; possible D gene TRBD1, 6 bases. Trimming removed 5 bases from V and 8 bases from J, with 21 bases in between. The CDR3 runs 15 residues. CDR1 MNHEY and CDR2 SMNVEV come from the germline V gene (reference sequence). CDR3 bases: TGTGCCAGCAGTACAGGGACACTCGGTTCCCTCGGCTACACCTTC. Residues: CASSTGTLGSLGYTF.

The chain joins TRBV29-1 to TRBJ2-2, with TRBD2 as a possible D gene (5 bases). Germline CDR1 SQVTM, CDR2 ANQGSEA. V was trimmed by 5 bases and J by 7 bases, leaving 11 bases between them. The CDR3 sequence is 12 residues long. As DNA, the CDR3 is TGCAGCGTTTGGACTGTCAACGGGGAGCTGTTTTTT. Translation: CSVWTVNGELFF.

The V and J genes are TRBV28 and TRBJ1-1; D is uncertain. CDR3 length equals 12 residues. CDR1 and CDR2 (germline): MDHEN, SYDVKM. With 6 bases removed from V and 0 bases from J, the gap between germline ends came to 5 bases. CDR3 bases: TGTGCCAGCAGGTACATGAACACTGAAGCTTTCTTT. As protein: CASRYMNTEAFF.

In DNA form, the CDR3 reads TGTGCCACCTGGGGTTCTAGCAATCAGCCCCAGCATTTT. Translated, it gives CATWGSSNQPQHF. The chain is built from TRBV28 and TRBJ1-5; no clear D. Trimming stripped 10 bases from V and 0 bases from J, with 10 bases between. The CDR3 contains 13 residues. The germline CDR1 and CDR2 sequences are MDHEN and SYDVKM. Using reference TRBV28 and TRBJ1-5 for the parts outside the CDR3, the full variable domain is DVKVTQSSRYLVKRTGEKVFLECVQDMDHENMFWYRQDPGLGLRLIYFSYDVKMKEKGDIPEGYSVSREKKERFSLILESASTNQTSMYLCATWGSSNQPQHFGDGTRLSIL.

The table lists this clone with a few counts. The chain employs TRBV28 and TRBJ1-4; D might be TRBD1 (5 bases). Trimming left V 5 bases short and J 3 bases short, with 16 bases between. From germline, CDR1 is MDHEN and CDR2 SYDVKM. The CDR3 has 16 amino acids. The CDR3, as DNA: TGTGCCAGCAGTACTGGGGGGTCTGCGGCTAATGAAAAACTGTTTTTT. Amino acids: CASSTGGSAANEKLFF.

The genes are TRBV2 and TRBJ1-2, with D uncertain. Looked up from germline, CDR1 is SNHLY and CDR2 is FYNNEI. V gave up 3 bases and J gave up 6 bases, with 5 bases separating them. The CDR3 sequence is 11 residues long. Here the CDR3 reads CASSDGNGYTF. CDR3 DNA: TGTGCCAGCAGTGATGGTAATGGCTACACCTTC.

This clone has only one observation. The J gene is TRBJ1-1, the V gene TRBV19, with D hard to call. Germline CDR1 reads LNHDA; CDR2 reads SQIVND (reference sequence). V gave up 7 bases and J gave up 3 bases, with 12 bases separating them. CDR3 size: 13 residues. The CDR3 loop reads CASTLKGDTEAFF. The CDR3 DNA reads as TGTGCCAGTACCCTAAAGGGTGACACTGAAGCTTTCTTT.

This chain connects TRBV7-2 to TRBJ2-7; no reliable D call. Germline lookup yields CDR1 SGHTA and CDR2 FQGNSA. The CDR3 has 13 amino acids. V was cut by 0 bases and J by 5 bases, with 8 bases left in between. The CDR3 protein is CASSLAIPDEQYF. In nucleotides, the CDR3 is TGTGCCAGCAGCTTAGCCATTCCTGACGAGCAGTACTTC.

The chain combines TRBV30 with TRBJ1-4, with D unclear. Germline loops: CDR1 GTSNPN, CDR2 SVGIG (reference sequence). This CDR3 has 13 amino acids. V was pared by 0 bases and J by 7 bases, with 9 bases between. The CDR3 bases are TGTGCCTGGAGTGTACTTGGTGGTGAAAAACTGTTTTTT. This sequence encodes CAWSVLGGEKLFF.

This clone was recorded once. This rearrangement joins TRBV18 to TRBJ1-6, with unresolved D. There are 15 residues in the CDR3. V lost 2 bases and J 7 bases, leaving 12 bases between the germline ends. Per germline, CDR1 KGHSH and CDR2 LQKENI. CDR3 in DNA: TGTGCCAGCTCACCAACAAAGGTGGGGAATTCACCCCTCCACTTT. Translated: CASSPTKVGNSPLHF.

This clone was found a few times. The CDR3 loop is CASSLDRLSEAFF. The CDR3 bases are TGTGCCAGCAGCTTAGACAGGCTCTCTGAAGCTTTCTTT. The rearrangement joins TRBV7-2 to TRBJ1-1, with a possible D match to TRBD1 (5 bases). Germline V gene lookup returns CDR1 SGHTA and CDR2 FQGNSA. The CDR3 length is 13 residues. The ends were cut back, 1 base at V and 6 bases at J, with 9 bases in the middle.

The DNA of the CDR3 is TGTGCCAGCAGCTTAGGGGCCCAACCTACGCACGAGCAGTACTTC. It codes for CASSLGAQPTHEQYF. The chain links TRBV7-6 to TRBJ2-7, with D uncertain. The CDR3 contains 15 residues. V was pared by 1 base and J by 5 bases, with 15 bases between. Germline V gene sequence: CDR1 SGHVS, CDR2 FNYEAQ. Variable domain in full (rest from reference TRBV7-6 and TRBJ2-7): GAGVSQSPRYKVTKRGQDVALRCDPISGHVSLYWYRQALGQGPEFLTYFNYEAQQDKSGLPNDRFSAERPEGSISTLTIQRTEQRDSAMYRCASSLGAQPTHEQYFGPGTRLTVT.

The genes are TRBV28 and TRBJ2-7; perhaps D is TRBD1 or TRBD2 (5 bases each). The V end was cut by 6 bases, the J end by 2 bases, with 20 bases between. This CDR3 region has 16 residues. Germline CDR1 reads MDHEN; CDR2 reads SYDVKM. CDR3 in amino acids: CASSPGSSWGPYEQYF. CDR3 nucleotide sequence: TGTGCCAGCAGCCCCGGGTCTTCATGGGGACCCTACGAGCAGTACTTC.

The chain is built from TRBV4-1 and TRBJ1-2; a weak D match, TRBD1 (5 bases). Germline loops: CDR1 MGHRA, CDR2 YSYEKL. CDR3 size: 15 residues. V gave up 0 bases and J gave up 4 bases, with 12 bases separating them. This CDR3 is CASSQEGPGGYGYTF. The DNA for the CDR3 is TGCGCCAGCAGCCAAGAGGGGCCGGGTGGCTATGGCTACACCTTC.

To note about this clone: The sample contains more than one DNA sequence encoding this CDR3. The gene calls are TRBV7-3 and TRBJ1-1; tentative D call: TRBD1 (5 bases). From germline, CDR1 is SGHTA and CDR2 FQGTGA. V lost 5 bases and J lost 10, with 14 bases in between. The CDR3 is 12 residues long. The CDR3, as DNA: TGTGCCAGCAGCCTGGGGCAGGGAGTAGCTTTCTTT. Protein: CASSLGQGVAFF. Supplemented by reference TRBV7-3 and TRBJ1-1, the full variable domain reads GAGVSQTPSNKVTEKGKYVELRCDPISGHTALYWYRQSLGQGPEFLIYFQGTGAADDSGLPNDRFFAVRPEGSVSTLKIQRTERGDSAVYLCASSLGQGVAFFGQGTRLTVV.